These 2 T cell receptor beta chains were all obtained from the same sample, sequenced in a study of response to subunit inactivated influenza vaccine (dated by TCRdb to 2016 to 2018). Library construction relied on RT-PCR. Sequencing took place on an Illumina HiSeq 2500. TCRdb passed the public sequencing reads through fastp at Q25 and MiXCR, retaining productive beta sequences. Rows are unified per CDR3 protein, each entry keeping the most common DNA and genes. This sample is represented by under 200,000 distinct CDR3 sequences; approximately 12% of them were singletons. The ten largest account for 29% of the sample. This sample was shared with a second study, whose subject was T cells expressing NK-cell markers. As described in the second report: TCR beta cDNA libraries were made by 5'RACE template switching that added a universal primer site and unique molecular identifiers.

The sample was CD8+ T cells sorted from PBMCs, taken about 12 days after vaccination. These receptors were obtained from a man aged 50 or older who received an inactivated influenza vaccine. Donor details come from another sample of the same person, matched by shared clones.

This clonotype has at least ten counts. The chain combines TRBV4-1 with TRBJ2-1; D possibly corresponds to TRBD1 (5 bases). The CDR3 has 16 residues. V was trimmed by 0 bases and J by 0 bases, leaving 9 bases between them. CDR1 is MGHRA and CDR2 is YSYEKL in the germline V gene. The CDR3 is CASSQDRVASYNEQFF. For the CDR3, the DNA is TGCGCCAGCAGCCAAGACAGGGTCGCCTCCTACAATGAGCAGTTCTTC.

The V gene is TRBV7-9, the J gene TRBJ1-1, with D possibly matching TRBD1 (5 bases). The germline V and J ends were trimmed by 6 bases and 0 bases, with 8 bases remaining between them. CDR1 and CDR2 from the germline V gene are SEHNR and FQNEAQ (reference sequence). The CDR3 contains 13 residues. CDR3 in amino acids: CASRRQLNTEAFF. The CDR3 region has the DNA TGTGCCAGCAGACGACAGCTGAACACTGAAGCTTTCTTT.